This TCR beta chain was identified in a study of hypomethylating agent response in myelodysplastic syndrome. Across the study: Patients received azacitidine (most of the 11) or decitabine (3 of 11).

Data came from immunoSEQ multiplex PCR; TCRdb stores just in-frame clones and leaves some out. The sample has thousands of clones; 75% to 85% are singletons. The CDR3 sequence is 14 residues long. Germline V gene sequence: CDR1 ENHRY, CDR2 SYGVKD. V lost 8 bases, J lost 2 bases, and 2 bases stayed unmatched. This specimen was bone marrow, taken before or after starting hypomethylating agent treatment for myelodysplastic syndrome (not recorded which). The clonotype comes from a human donor with myelodysplastic syndrome. The rearrangement uses TRBV10-3 and TRBJ2-1; 11 nucleotides align to TRBD2. The CDR3 region has the DNA TGTGCCATCGCTAGCGGGGGGACCTACAATGAGCAGTTCTTC. It specifies CAIASGGTYNEQFF.